The subject of this entry is one TCR beta chain. TCRalpha and TCRbeta libraries used 5'RACE with constant-segment primers and UMIs. TCRdb passed the 5' RACE reads through MiXCR, listing each CDR3 protein once. This sample has about 290,000 distinct CDR3 sequences, with roughly 15% found just once. V lost 0 bases, J lost 0 bases, and 15 bases lay in between. The CDR3 has 17 residues. Per germline, CDR1 DFQATT and CDR2 SNEGSKA (reference sequence). This sample is part of a study of T-cell memory formation after mild COVID-19. This chain links TRBV20-1 with TRBJ1-5; the D gene is possibly TRBD1 (5 bases). This clonotype was obtained from a man aged 18-30 years who had mild COVID-19 (a few samples of this study predate the infection). Cell type and time point are not known. Source material: PBMCs or a T cell subset sorted from them (not recorded which). The CDR3, as DNA: TGCAGTGCTAGAGAGACAGCTAAAACTTATAGCAATCAGCCCCAGCATTTT. It specifies CSARETAKTYSNQPQHF.